This T cell receptor beta chain was observed in a study of blood T cell repertoires in COVID-19. Repertoires were generated with immunoSEQ multiplex PCR, while TCRdb's copy carries only in-frame clones and drops some. Here the sample spans about 70,000 clones, around nine tenths being singletons. CDR1 and CDR2 from the germline V gene are SGHNT and YYREEE (reference sequence). The germline V and J ends were trimmed by 0 bases and 10 bases, with 14 bases remaining between them. The CDR3 has 15 residues. The receptor was isolated from an elderly woman with acute or convalescent COVID-19. J is TRBJ1-6 and V is TRBV5-4; D may be TRBD1 (5 bases). The sequenced sample was peripheral blood. The CDR3 nucleotides read TGTGCCAGCAGCTTGGTTGGCAGGGTGAGATCACCCCTCCACTTT. It translates to CASSLVGRVRSPLHF.